This record covers a single T cell receptor beta chain. Sequenced by immunoSEQ multiplex PCR; TCRdb stores in-frame clones only, minus some. In the table there are some 220,000 clones, about 80% of which are singletons. The CDR3 extends over 17 amino acids. J was trimmed by 6 bases and V by 7 bases; bases with no gene match: 18. Germline CDR1 reads SNHLY; CDR2 reads FYNNEI. The sample is drawn from a study of blood T cell repertoires in COVID-19. The specimen sequenced was peripheral blood. The chain links TRBV2 to TRBJ2-7, with TRBD1 identical over 10 bases. The clonotype originates from a woman aged 55-69 years with acute or convalescent COVID-19. CDR3 nucleotide sequence: TGTGCCAGCACTTGGGACAGGGGAGCAGCCTCGGCGTCCGAGCAGTACTTC. Translated, it gives CASTWDRGAASASEQYF.